These 7 T cell receptor beta chains were all obtained from the same sample, sequenced in a study of long-term antiretroviral therapy in people with HIV. Running of the v3.0 immunoSEQ assay took place at survey level. Produced via immunoSEQ multiplex PCR; TCRdb's table is partial and in-frame only. The sample comprises about 24,000 clones, around four fifths of which are singletons, and over 13% rests with the top ten. The sequences come from unsorted PBMCs, collected around 4.3 years after starting antiretroviral therapy. Source of these receptors: a man aged 30 to 39 with HIV.

This rearrangement joins TRBV19 to TRBJ1-1, with 9 bases lining up with TRBD1. Germline V gene data show CDR1 as LNHDA and CDR2 as SQIVND (reference sequence). This CDR3 contains 16 residues. Trimming cost V 8 bases and J 6 bases; bases outside gene matches: 16. The CDR3 protein is CASAAGQGGDRAEAFF. CDR3 in DNA: TGTGCCAGTGCCGCGGGACAGGGAGGGGACCGGGCTGAAGCTTTCTTT. Full variable domain (outside the CDR3, taken from reference TRBV19 and TRBJ1-1): DGGITQSPKYLFRKEGQNVTLSCEQNLNHDAMYWYRQDPGQGLRLIYYSQIVNDFQKGDIAEGYSVSREKKESFPLTVTSAQKNPTAFYLCASAAGQGGDRAEAFFGQGTRLTVV.

The gene calls are TRBV19 and TRBJ2-3, with 11 bases identical to TRBD2. This CDR3 contains 14 residues. J was trimmed by 1 base and V by 6 bases; bases with no gene match: 0. Germline CDR1 is LNHDA and CDR2 is SQIVND (reference sequence). CDR3 loop: CASRTSGGTDTQYF. The CDR3 DNA reads as TGTGCCAGTAGGACTAGCGGGGGCACAGATACGCAGTATTTT.

This clone was seen once. The chain joins TRBV4-1 to TRBJ2-7; 7 bases line up with TRBD1. The trim removed 4 bases at V and 3 bases at J, leaving 12 bases unmatched. The CDR3 contains 16 residues. Germline V gene data show CDR1 as MGHRA and CDR2 as YSYEKL. This CDR3 reads CASSRGFGQDFYEQYF. CDR3 in DNA: TGCGCCAGCAGCCGGGGGTTTGGACAGGATTTCTACGAGCAGTACTTC.

As for this clone: A read error may produce the germline difference seen at one junction end. This chain links TRBV2 with TRBJ1-1; tentative D call: TRBD1 (6 bases). Germline lookup yields CDR1 SNHLY and CDR2 FYNNEI. The CDR3 is made up of 12 amino acids. The CDR3 protein is CASRHAGLRGFF. The CDR3, as DNA: TGTGCCAGCAGGCACGCGGGGCTCAGGGGATTTTTC.

The rearrangement uses TRBV14 and TRBJ2-5; 15 positions agree with TRBD2. The length of the CDR3 is 18 residues. Germline CDR1 SGHDN, CDR2 FVKESK. V lost 1 base, J lost 5 bases, and 8 bases stayed unmatched. The DNA for the CDR3 is TGTGCCAGCAGCCAAGTACCACGGACTAGCGGGAGGGAGGAGACCCAGTACTTC. Amino acids: CASSQVPRTSGREETQYF.

The chain uses TRBV7-9 and TRBJ2-7; D might be TRBD1 or TRBD2, each matching 5 bases. V lost 1 base and J 3 bases, leaving 16 bases between the germline ends. Germline V gene lookup returns CDR1 SEHNR and CDR2 FQNEAQ (reference sequence). The CDR3 loop spans 16 amino acids. CDR3 protein: CASSLESPGTGYEQYF. The CDR3 DNA reads TGTGCCAGCAGCTTAGAATCTCCGGGGACGGGCTACGAGCAGTACTTC.

The chain couples TRBV5-6 to TRBJ2-7, with TRBD1 as a possible D gene (6 bases). The CDR3 sequence is 14 residues long. Germline V lookup: CDR1 SGHDT, CDR2 YYEEEE. The V end lost 3 bases, the J end lost 2 bases, and 12 bases lay between the germline ends. In DNA form, the CDR3 reads TGTGCCAGCAGCTCGATGGACAGTCCCTACGAGCAGTACTTC. Translating gives CASSSMDSPYEQYF.